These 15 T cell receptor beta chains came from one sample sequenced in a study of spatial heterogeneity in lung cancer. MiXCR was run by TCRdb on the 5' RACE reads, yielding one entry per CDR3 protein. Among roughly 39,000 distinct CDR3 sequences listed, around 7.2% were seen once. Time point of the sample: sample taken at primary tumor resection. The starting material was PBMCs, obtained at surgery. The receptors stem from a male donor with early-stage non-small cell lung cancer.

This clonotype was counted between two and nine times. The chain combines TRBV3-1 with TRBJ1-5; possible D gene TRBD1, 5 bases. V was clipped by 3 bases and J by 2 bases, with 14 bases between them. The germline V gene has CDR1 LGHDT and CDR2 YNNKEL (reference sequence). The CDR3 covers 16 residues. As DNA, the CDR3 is TGTGCCAGCAGCCAGGCGGATTGGGGGGGCAATCAGCCCCAGCATTTT. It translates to CASSQADWGGNQPQHF.

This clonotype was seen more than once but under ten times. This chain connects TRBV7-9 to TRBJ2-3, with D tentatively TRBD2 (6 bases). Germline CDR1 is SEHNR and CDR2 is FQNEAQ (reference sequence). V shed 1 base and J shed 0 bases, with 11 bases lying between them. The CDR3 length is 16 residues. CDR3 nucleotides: TGTGCCAGCAGCTTAGAACGGGAGCGGAGCACAGATACGCAGTATTTT. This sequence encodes CASSLERERSTDTQYF.

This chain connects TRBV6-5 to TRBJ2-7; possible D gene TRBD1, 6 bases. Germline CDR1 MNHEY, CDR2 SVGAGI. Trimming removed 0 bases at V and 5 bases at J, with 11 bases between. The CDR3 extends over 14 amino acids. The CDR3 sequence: CASSYSARGHEQYF. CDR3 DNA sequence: TGTGCCAGCAGTTACTCTGCCAGGGGACACGAGCAGTACTTC.

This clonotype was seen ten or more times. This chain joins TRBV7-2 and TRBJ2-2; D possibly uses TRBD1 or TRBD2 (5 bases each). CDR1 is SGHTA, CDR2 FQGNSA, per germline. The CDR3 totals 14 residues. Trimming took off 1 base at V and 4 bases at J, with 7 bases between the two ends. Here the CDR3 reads CASSLGGTTGELFF. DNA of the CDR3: TGTGCCAGCAGCTTAGGAGGGACCACCGGGGAGCTGTTTTTT.

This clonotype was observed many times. This chain's CDR3 is CAISEVPGVVKNIQYF. In DNA form, the CDR3 reads TGTGCCATCAGTGAGGTCCCAGGGGTGGTAAAAAACATTCAGTACTTC. The chain employs TRBV10-3 and TRBJ2-4; D perhaps matches TRBD1 (6 bases). CDR3 length: 16 amino acids. The V gene lost 2 bases and the J gene lost 4 bases, with 15 bases spanning the gap. Germline CDR1 reads ENHRY; CDR2 reads SYGVKD.

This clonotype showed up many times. CDR3 in DNA: TGTGCCAGCAGCCACCACCAAGAGACTCACTTAGATACGCAGTATTTT. The encoded protein is CASSHHQETHLDTQYF. The chain carries TRBV3-2 and TRBJ2-3. TRBV3-2 is recorded as a pseudogene. This CDR3 has 16 residues.

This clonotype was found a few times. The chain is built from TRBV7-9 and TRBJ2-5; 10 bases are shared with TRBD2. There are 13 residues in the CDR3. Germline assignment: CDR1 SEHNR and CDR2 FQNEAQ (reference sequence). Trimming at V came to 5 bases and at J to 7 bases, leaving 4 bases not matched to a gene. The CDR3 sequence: CASSPIAGGTQYF. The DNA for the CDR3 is TGTGCCAGCAGCCCAATAGCGGGGGGGACCCAGTACTTC.

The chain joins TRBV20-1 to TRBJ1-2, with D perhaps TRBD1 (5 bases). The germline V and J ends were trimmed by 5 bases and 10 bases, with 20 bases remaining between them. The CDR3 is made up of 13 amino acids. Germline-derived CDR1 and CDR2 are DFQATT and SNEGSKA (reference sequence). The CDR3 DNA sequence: TGCAGTGCTTGGTCCGGGACGGAGGACTTCTACACCTTC. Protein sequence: CSAWSGTEDFYTF.

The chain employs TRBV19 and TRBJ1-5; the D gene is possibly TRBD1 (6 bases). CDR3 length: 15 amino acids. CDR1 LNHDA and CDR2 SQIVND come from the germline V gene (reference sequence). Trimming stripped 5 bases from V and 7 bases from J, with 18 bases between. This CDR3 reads CASSASQGRRQPQHF. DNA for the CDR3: TGTGCCAGTAGTGCCTCCCAGGGGAGGCGGCAGCCCCAGCATTTT.

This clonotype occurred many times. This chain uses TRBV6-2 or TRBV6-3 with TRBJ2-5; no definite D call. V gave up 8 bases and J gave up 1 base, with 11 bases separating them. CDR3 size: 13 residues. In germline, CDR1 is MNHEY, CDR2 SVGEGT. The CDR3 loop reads CASGLYRQETQYF. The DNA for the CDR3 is TGTGCCAGCGGGTTATATCGCCAAGAGACCCAGTACTTC.

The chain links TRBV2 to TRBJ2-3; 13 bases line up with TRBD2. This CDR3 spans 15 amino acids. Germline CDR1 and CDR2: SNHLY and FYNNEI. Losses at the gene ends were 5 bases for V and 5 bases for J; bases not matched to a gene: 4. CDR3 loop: CASSRLAGGRDTQYF. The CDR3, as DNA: TGTGCCAGCAGTCGACTAGCGGGAGGAAGAGATACGCAGTATTTT.

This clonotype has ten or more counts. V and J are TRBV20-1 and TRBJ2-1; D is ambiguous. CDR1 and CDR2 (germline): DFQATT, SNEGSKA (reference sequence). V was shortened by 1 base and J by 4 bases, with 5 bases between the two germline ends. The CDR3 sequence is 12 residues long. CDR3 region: CSARGLYNEQFF. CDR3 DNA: TGCAGTGCTAGAGGCCTTTACAATGAGCAGTTCTTC.

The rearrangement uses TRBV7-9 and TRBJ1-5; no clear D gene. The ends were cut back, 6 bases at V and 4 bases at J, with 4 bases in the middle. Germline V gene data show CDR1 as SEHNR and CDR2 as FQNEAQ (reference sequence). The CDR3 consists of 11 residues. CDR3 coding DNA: TGTGCCAGCAGGTCAAATCAGCCCCAGCATTTT. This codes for CASRSNQPQHF.

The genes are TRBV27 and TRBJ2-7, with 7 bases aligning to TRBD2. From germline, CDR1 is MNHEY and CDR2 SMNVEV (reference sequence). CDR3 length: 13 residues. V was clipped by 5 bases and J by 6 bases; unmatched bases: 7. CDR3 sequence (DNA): TGTGCCAGCAGTCCAGCGGGACCCCTCGAGCAGTACTTC. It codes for CASSPAGPLEQYF.

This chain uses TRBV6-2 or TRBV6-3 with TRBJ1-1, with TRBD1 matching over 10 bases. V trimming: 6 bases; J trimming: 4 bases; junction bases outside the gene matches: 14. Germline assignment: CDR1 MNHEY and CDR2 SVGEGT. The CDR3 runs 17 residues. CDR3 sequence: CASRWDRGPRVGTEAFF. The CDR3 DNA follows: TGTGCCAGCAGATGGGACAGGGGTCCGCGGGTGGGCACTGAAGCTTTCTTT.